The 13 T cell receptor beta chains given below trace back to one sample, sequenced in a study of identical twins. Via MiXCR, TCRdb re-called the 5' RACE reads, giving one row per CDR3 protein. This sample has hundreds of thousands of distinct CDR3 sequences, with around 8.6% found just once. The data were also submitted as part of a second study, on yellow fever vaccine responses in identical twins.

The specimen sequenced was PBMCs. The receptors here all came from a woman younger than 30 in good health.

V and J are TRBV5-1 and TRBJ2-2; the D gene could be TRBD1 or TRBD2 (6 bases each). This CDR3 comprises 16 residues. Trimming removed 3 bases at V and 1 base at J, with 13 bases between. Germline lookup yields CDR1 SGHRS and CDR2 YFSETQ. The CDR3 loop reads CASSSPGGGNTGELFF. For the CDR3, the DNA is TGCGCCAGCAGCTCCCCCGGGGGCGGGAACACCGGGGAGCTGTTTTTT.

The gene calls are TRBV4-3 and TRBJ1-2, with D possibly being TRBD1 (6 bases). Looked up from germline, CDR1 is LGHNA and CDR2 is YSLEER. Between the trimmed V and J ends, which lost 0 bases and 8 bases, there was a span of 13 bases. The CDR3 has 14 residues. The CDR3 nucleotides are TGCGCCAGCAGCCAAGACTACAGGGTTGGAGGCTACACCTTC. Protein product: CASSQDYRVGGYTF.

This clonotype was picked up a small number of times. The chain is built from TRBV19 and TRBJ2-5; 11 nucleotides agree with TRBD2. The CDR3 consists of 19 residues. Germline V gene lookup returns CDR1 LNHDA and CDR2 SQIVND (reference sequence). J was trimmed by 0 bases and V by 4 bases; bases with no gene match: 13. The CDR3 spells CASSTTSGDARSDQETQYF. CDR3 nucleotides: TGTGCCAGTAGTACGACTAGCGGGGACGCTCGAAGTGACCAAGAGACCCAGTACTTC.

This clonotype was observed a few times. The chain has TRBV30 and TRBJ1-1; D call uncertain. The V end was cut by 0 bases, the J end by 7 bases, with 15 bases between. Germline CDR1 reads GTSNPN; CDR2 reads SVGIG (reference sequence). The CDR3 loop spans 14 amino acids. This CDR3 is CAWSVSLGTGEAFF. The CDR3, as DNA: TGTGCCTGGAGTGTGTCTCTGGGAACGGGTGAAGCTTTCTTT.

This clonotype turned up a few times. This chain connects TRBV4-3 to TRBJ2-5; 9 positions agree with TRBD2. Germline lookup yields CDR1 LGHNA and CDR2 YSLEER. The CDR3 is 15 residues long. J was trimmed by 6 bases and V by 0 bases; bases with no gene match: 5. The CDR3 DNA reads as TGCGCCAGCAGCCAAGATAGCGGGAGTAGGAAGACCCAGTACTTC. This translates into CASSQDSGSRKTQYF.

The J gene is TRBJ1-6, the V gene TRBV12-3 or TRBV12-4; D unclear. The CDR3 contains 14 residues. V was shortened by 3 bases and J by 3 bases, with 6 bases between the two germline ends. The CDR3 sequence is CASSFSGYNSPLHF. In DNA, the CDR3 is TGTGCCAGCAGTTTTTCGGGCTATAATTCACCCCTCCACTTT.

This rearrangement joins TRBV20-1 to TRBJ2-1, with TRBD2 matching 7 bases. Germline CDR1 DFQATT, CDR2 SNEGSKA (reference sequence). The CDR3 is 14 amino acids. V lost 0 bases to trimming and J lost 7 bases; unmatched junction nucleotides: 6. The chain's CDR3 is CSAREIGGVNEQFF. In nucleotides, the CDR3 is TGCAGTGCTAGAGAAATTGGGGGGGTTAATGAGCAGTTCTTC.

In this sample, this clonotype turned up a few times. J is TRBJ2-1 and V is TRBV28; 7 nucleotides agree with TRBD2. V shed 6 bases and J 1 base; nucleotides not matched to a gene: 0. Germline CDR1 MDHEN, CDR2 SYDVKM. CDR3 length: 13 amino acids. The CDR3, as DNA: TGTGCCAGCAGCGGGAGGTCCTACAATGAGCAGTTCTTC. It codes for CASSGRSYNEQFF.

This clonotype was counted a few times. V usage is TRBV4-2 and J usage is TRBJ2-1, with 15 bases aligning to TRBD2. V lost 0 bases, J lost 0 bases, and 6 bases stayed unmatched. The CDR3 has 20 amino acids. Per germline, CDR1 LGHNA and CDR2 YNFKEQ. CDR3 protein: CASSQDGGLAGGLSYNEQFF. CDR3 coding DNA: TGTGCCAGCAGCCAAGATGGGGGACTAGCGGGAGGACTCTCCTACAATGAGCAGTTCTTC.

The chain uses TRBV5-6 and TRBJ2-2, with 8 bases matching TRBD1. The CDR3 contains 14 residues. V dropped 4 bases and J dropped 7; count of bases not matched to a gene: 6. Germline V gene sequence: CDR1 SGHDT, CDR2 YYEEEE. In DNA form, the CDR3 reads TGTGCCAGCAGCCTGCAGGGGGCCAGCGGGGAGCTGTTTTTT. As protein: CASSLQGASGELFF.

This clonotype has only a few counts. The V and J genes are TRBV7-6 and TRBJ2-1, with a tentative D call TRBD1 (6 bases). The CDR3 has 20 residues. The V gene lost 2 bases and the J gene lost 3 bases, with 26 bases spanning the gap. In germline, CDR1 is SGHVS, CDR2 FNYEAQ. The CDR3 region is CASSLPTTLLRGFNYNEQFF. The CDR3 bases are TGTGCCAGCAGCTTACCTACGACCCTCCTCAGGGGCTTCAACTACAATGAGCAGTTCTTC. The entire variable domain, with the rest obtained from reference TRBV7-6 and TRBJ2-1, is as follows: GAGVSQSPRYKVTKRGQDVALRCDPISGHVSLYWYRQALGQGPEFLTYFNYEAQQDKSGLPNDRFSAERPEGSISTLTIQRTEQRDSAMYRCASSLPTTLLRGFNYNEQFFGPGTRLTVL.

V usage is TRBV10-3 and J usage is TRBJ1-2; no clear D gene. The V gene lost 4 bases and the J gene lost 0 bases, with 15 bases spanning the gap. This CDR3 is 16 amino acids long. The V gene's germline CDR1 is ENHRY and CDR2 SYGVKD. The DNA for the CDR3 is TGTGCCATCAGTGTTCGGGCAGTCCAAACTAACTATGGCTACACCTTC. Its translation is CAISVRAVQTNYGYTF.

V gene TRBV20-1 combines with J gene TRBJ2-2; perhaps TRBD2 as D (6 bases). Germline CDR1 DFQATT, CDR2 SNEGSKA (reference sequence). Trimming removed 1 base from V and 5 bases from J, with 14 bases in between. The CDR3 length is 15 residues. DNA of the CDR3: TGCAGTGCTAGAGTTGGGGCGGCGGGAACCGGGGAGCTGTTTTTT. Protein product: CSARVGAAGTGELFF.